The 6 T cell receptor beta chains below come from one sample, sequenced in a study of blood T cell repertoires in COVID-19. Assay: immunoSEQ multiplex PCR; the TCRdb copy retains only in-frame clones and omits some. The data show fewer than 150,000 clones, more than 80% seen once. The sequencing input was peripheral blood. These receptors were taken from a woman aged 60-75 years with COVID-19, enrolled during active disease.

The chain links TRBV5-1 to TRBJ1-2, with D unresolved. V lost 1 base and J lost 8, with 18 bases in between. Per the germline V gene, CDR1 is SGHRS and CDR2 is YFSETQ. CDR3 length equals 15 residues. Written as DNA, the CDR3 is TGCGCCAGCAGCTTGAAGACCTCTGGGGAGGGAGGCTACACCTTC. Encoded protein: CASSLKTSGEGGYTF.

V gene TRBV19 combines with J gene TRBJ1-1, with TRBD1 as a possible D gene (5 bases). Looked up from germline, CDR1 is LNHDA and CDR2 is SQIVND (reference sequence). V gave up 2 bases and J gave up 4 bases, with 23 bases separating them. The CDR3 has 18 residues. CDR3 nucleotides: TGTGCCAGTAGTATAAAAATATGGCAGGGCCGAGGCATCACTGAAGCTTTCTTT. This sequence encodes CASSIKIWQGRGITEAFF. The variable domain in full, completed from reference TRBV19 and TRBJ1-1, reads DGGITQSPKYLFRKEGQNVTLSCEQNLNHDAMYWYRQDPGQGLRLIYYSQIVNDFQKGDIAEGYSVSREKKESFPLTVTSAQKNPTAFYLCASSIKIWQGRGITEAFFGQGTRLTVV.

The rearrangement uses TRBV19 and TRBJ2-3, with D possibly being TRBD2 (5 bases). Trimming removed 5 bases from V and 0 bases from J, with 12 bases in between. Germline V gene data show CDR1 as LNHDA and CDR2 as SQIVND (reference sequence). CDR3 size: 15 residues. CDR3 protein: CASSSDLSSTDTQYF. As DNA, the CDR3 is TGTGCCAGTAGTTCGGACTTATCTAGCACAGATACGCAGTATTTT.

The chain has TRBV7-9 and TRBJ2-3, with TRBD2 as a possible D gene (6 bases). V lost 0 bases to trimming and J lost 2 bases, with 9 bases between them. The CDR3 consists of 15 residues. CDR1 and CDR2 (germline): SEHNR, FQNEAQ (reference sequence). The CDR3 nucleotides are TGTGCCAGCAGCTTAGCGGGACTTAACACAGATACGCAGTATTTT. This codes for CASSLAGLNTDTQYF.

This chain uses TRBV6-5 with TRBJ2-1; 8 nucleotides align to TRBD2. V was pared by 2 bases and J by 6 bases, with 3 bases of the junction left unmatched. CDR3 length: 14 residues. Germline CDR1 MNHEY, CDR2 SVGAGI. CDR3 sequence reads: CASSYGGGINEQFF. DNA for the CDR3: TGTGCCAGCAGTTACGGCGGGGGGATCAATGAGCAGTTCTTC.

This clone was counted a few times. This rearrangement joins TRBV7-3 to TRBJ1-1, with TRBD1 matching 7 bases. Germline V gene data show CDR1 as SGHTA and CDR2 as FQGTGA. This CDR3 region has 14 residues. V dropped 4 bases and J dropped 2; count of bases not matched to a gene: 4. CDR3 in amino acids: CASSSGTVNTEAFF. CDR3 bases: TGTGCCAGCAGCTCCGGGACAGTTAACACTGAAGCTTTCTTT.